The clone carrying this T cell receptor beta chain was detected only a few times. The entry originates in a study of cytomegalovirus exposure and HLA in healthy donors. PCR amplification relied on 60 Vbeta primers (plus 13 Jbeta primers). The method was immunoSEQ multiplex PCR; TCRdb's version includes in-frame clones alone and lacks a portion of them. This sample has about 190,000 clones, with roughly 81% found just once. Germline CDR1 LNHDA, CDR2 SQIVND (reference sequence). Between the trimmed V and J ends, which lost 2 bases and 0 bases, there was a span of 7 bases. The CDR3 sequence is 14 residues long.

The chain has TRBV19 and TRBJ2-5; a weak D match, TRBD2 (5 bases). The TCR was taken from a woman aged 30 to 39 in good health and CMV-seropositive. Sequenced input: PBMCs. CDR3 nucleotide sequence: TGTGCCAGTAGTATACGGGGTTACCAAGAGACCCAGTACTTC. Amino acid sequence: CASSIRGYQETQYF.